The present entry profiles one TCR beta chain with its context. The sample comes from a study of control samples from healthy donors and cancer patients. Libraries were prepared by immunoSEQ multiplex PCR; TCRdb keeps only in-frame clonotypes and omits some of them. The sample holds over 75,000 clones; roughly 86% are singletons and the top ten take 2%. CDR3 length equals 16 residues. Germline values: CDR1 SNHLY, CDR2 FYNNEI. Trimming removed 2 bases from V and 5 bases from J, with 16 bases in between. The gene calls are TRBV2 and TRBJ1-5; D is possibly TRBD1 (5 bases). The clonotype originates from a man between 60 and 75 years old in good health. Sequenced input: blood. The CDR3 bases are TGTGCCAGCAGTGAAATGACTCGGGGAGGGGATCAGCCCCAGCATTTT. Translation: CASSEMTRGGDQPQHF.